Below, 12 T cell receptor beta chains from the same sample are listed, as sequenced in a study of OX40 agonist ivuxolimab in advanced cancers. Libraries were prepared through the immunoSEQ multiplex PCR assay. Sourced from immuneACCESS, this table was stored by TCRdb with only in-frame sequences that have V and J called. A share of the clones is absent; for the studies checked, an unresolved V gene accounts for under half, and the remainder has no known explanation. The sample records approximately 70,000 clones, approximately 92% of which are singletons. Of the sample, roughly 0.55% is held by the ten largest clones. The sample consisted of CD4+ or CD8+ T cells sorted from blood, taken in a trial of the OX40 agonist ivuxolimab. Receptors originate from an adult with an advanced solid tumor such as melanoma, head and neck, liver or kidney cancer.

The chain carries TRBV14 and TRBJ2-3, with D unclear. From germline, CDR1 is SGHDN and CDR2 FVKESK. The CDR3 totals 16 residues. V lost 1 base and J 4 bases, leaving 15 bases between the germline ends. In DNA form, the CDR3 reads TGTGCCAGCAGCCAAGCGGATCTTCTTCGCGCAGATACGCAGTATTTT. Protein: CASSQADLLRADTQYF. The variable domain in full, with the rest retrieved from reference TRBV14 and TRBJ2-3, is EAGVTQFPSHSVIEKGQTVTLRCDPISGHDNLYWYRRVMGKEIKFLLHFVKESKQDESGMPNNRFLAERTGGTYSTLKVQPAELEDSGVYFCASSQADLLRADTQYFGPGTRLTVL.

The J gene is TRBJ2-3, the V gene TRBV19; D gene uncertain. V lost 4 bases and J lost 14, with 22 bases in between. The CDR3 totals 14 residues. Per the germline V gene, CDR1 is LNHDA and CDR2 is SQIVND (reference sequence). CDR3 DNA sequence: TGTGCCAGTAGTACCAATGGGCTCGTGGAGAGCATGTATTTT. Translated, it gives CASSTNGLVESMYF.

The chain combines TRBV5-1 with TRBJ2-1; no firm D call. V was shortened by 1 base and J by 10 bases, with 12 bases between the two germline ends. The CDR3 is made up of 13 amino acids. Germline CDR1 SGHRS, CDR2 YFSETQ. CDR3 bases: TGCGCCAGCAGCTTGTGGCCGAATGACGAGCAGTTCTTC. Translation: CASSLWPNDEQFF.

The chain recombines TRBV27 with TRBJ2-7; a weak D match, TRBD1 (6 bases). V lost 5 bases and J lost 0, with 11 bases in between. CDR1 is MNHEY and CDR2 is SMNVEV in the germline V gene (reference sequence). This CDR3 is 14 amino acids long. CDR3 residues: CASSHDRSSYEQYF. As DNA, the CDR3 is TGTGCCAGCAGTCACGACAGGTCCTCCTACGAGCAGTACTTC.

The genes are TRBV27 and TRBJ2-5; TRBD1 is a possible D gene (6 bases). This CDR3 is 16 amino acids long. Germline lookup yields CDR1 MNHEY and CDR2 SMNVEV (reference sequence). V was cut by 6 bases and J by 3 bases, with 20 bases left in between. CDR3 sequence: CASSLAYGGGKETQYF. The CDR3 region has the DNA TGTGCCAGCAGCCTAGCCTATGGGGGCGGAAAAGAGACCCAGTACTTC.

This clone came up once. The genes are TRBV7-6 and TRBJ2-7; 7 bases agree with TRBD1. The ends lost 1 base at V and 3 bases at J; junction bases unmatched: 6. The V gene's germline CDR1 is SGHVS and CDR2 FNYEAQ. CDR3 length: 15 residues. CDR3 nucleotide sequence: TGTGCCAGCAGCTTAGGGGGACAGTCCTTCTACGAGCAGTACTTC. Translation gives CASSLGGQSFYEQYF.

The chain combines TRBV27 with TRBJ2-3; a weak D match, TRBD1 (5 bases). CDR3 length equals 16 residues. Trimming pared 3 bases from V and 0 bases from J, leaving 13 bases between. The germline V gene encodes CDR1 MNHEY and CDR2 SMNVEV (reference sequence). The CDR3 here is CASSLNRILSTDTQYF. The CDR3 nucleotides read TGTGCCAGCAGTTTGAACAGGATTTTAAGCACAGATACGCAGTATTTT.

The chain uses TRBV7-3 and TRBJ2-1, with a possible D match to TRBD1 (5 bases). The CDR3 totals 13 residues. V lost 3 bases and J lost 6, with 9 bases in between. Germline V CDR1 and CDR2: SGHTA, FQGTGA. CDR3 sequence: CASSLGLVNEQFF. CDR3 in DNA: TGTGCCAGCAGCTTGGGGCTGGTCAATGAGCAGTTCTTC.

This rearrangement joins TRBV5-1 to TRBJ2-2, with 11 bases identical to TRBD2. The CDR3 runs to 14 residues. V lost 8 bases to trimming and J lost 2 bases; unmatched junction nucleotides: 2. Germline V gene lookup returns CDR1 SGHRS and CDR2 YFSETQ. CDR3 DNA: TGCGCCAGTAGACTAGCGGGAAACACCGGGGAGCTGTTTTTT. Protein sequence: CASRLAGNTGELFF. The full variable domain, with the rest looked up from reference TRBV5-1 and TRBJ2-2, is KAGVTQTPRYLIKTRGQQVTLSCSPISGHRSVSWYQQTPGQGLQFLFEYFSETQRNKGNFPGRFSGRQFSNSRSEMNVSTLELGDSALYLCASRLAGNTGELFFGEGSRLTVL.

The V gene is TRBV6-5, the J gene TRBJ2-7; D gene ambiguous. V dropped 6 bases and J dropped 12 bases, with 15 bases sitting between them. CDR3 length equals 11 residues. Germline CDR1 MNHEY, CDR2 SVGAGI. This CDR3 reads CASRATDQTYF. The CDR3, as DNA: TGTGCCAGCAGGGCTACGGATCAGACGTACTTC.

The chain employs TRBV4-2 and TRBJ2-7; 11 bases align to TRBD2. The CDR3 has 17 amino acids. The V gene's germline CDR1 is LGHNA and CDR2 YNFKEQ. V dropped 2 bases and J dropped 3; count of bases not matched to a gene: 9. The CDR3 sequence is CASSQITGTSGNYEQYF. The CDR3 nucleotides read TGTGCCAGCAGCCAAATAACCGGGACTAGCGGTAACTACGAGCAGTACTTC.

The chain recombines TRBV10-3 with TRBJ2-1, with D perhaps TRBD1 (5 bases). Germline V gives CDR1 ENHRY, CDR2 SYGVKD. CDR3 length: 14 residues. The ends were cut back, 4 bases at V and 10 bases at J, with 17 bases in the middle. CDR3 amino acids: CAISAQGSGAEQFF. The CDR3 DNA is TGTGCCATCAGTGCTCAGGGTTCTGGAGCGGAGCAGTTCTTC.